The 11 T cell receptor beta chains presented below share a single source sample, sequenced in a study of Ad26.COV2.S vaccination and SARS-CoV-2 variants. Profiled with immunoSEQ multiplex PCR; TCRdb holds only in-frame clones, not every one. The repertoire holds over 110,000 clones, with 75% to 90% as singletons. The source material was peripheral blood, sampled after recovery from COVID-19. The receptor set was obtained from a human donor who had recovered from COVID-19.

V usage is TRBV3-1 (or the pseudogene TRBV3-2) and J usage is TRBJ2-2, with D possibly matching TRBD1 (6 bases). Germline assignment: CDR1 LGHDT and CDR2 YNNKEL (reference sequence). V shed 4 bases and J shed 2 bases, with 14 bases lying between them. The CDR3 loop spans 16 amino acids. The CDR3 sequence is CASSPRGDKNTGELFF. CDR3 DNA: TGTGCCAGCAGCCCCCGAGGGGACAAAAACACCGGGGAGCTGTTTTTT.

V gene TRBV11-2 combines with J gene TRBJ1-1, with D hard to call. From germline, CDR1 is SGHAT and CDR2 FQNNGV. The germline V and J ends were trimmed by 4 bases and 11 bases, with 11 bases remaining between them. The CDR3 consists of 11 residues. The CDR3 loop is CASSSMLGAFF. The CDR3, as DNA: TGTGCCAGCAGCTCAATGTTGGGGGCTTTCTTT. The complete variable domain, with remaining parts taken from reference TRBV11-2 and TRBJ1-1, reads EAGVAQSPRYKIIEKRQSVAFWCNPISGHATLYWYQQILGQGPKLLIQFQNNGVVDDSQLPKDRFSAERLKGVDSTLKIQPAKLEDSAVYLCASSSMLGAFFGQGTRLTVV.

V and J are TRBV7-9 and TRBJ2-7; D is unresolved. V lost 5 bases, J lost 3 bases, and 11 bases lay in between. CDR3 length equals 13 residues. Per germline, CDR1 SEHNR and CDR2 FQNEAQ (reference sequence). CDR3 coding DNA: TGTGCCAGCAGCCCGAGGACCGGCTACGAGCAGTACTTC. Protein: CASSPRTGYEQYF.

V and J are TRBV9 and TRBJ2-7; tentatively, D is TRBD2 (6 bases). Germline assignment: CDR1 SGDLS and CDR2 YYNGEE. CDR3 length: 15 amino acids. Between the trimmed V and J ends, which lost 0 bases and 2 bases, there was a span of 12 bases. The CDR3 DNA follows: TGTGCCAGCAGCGTAGACTGGACTACAACCTACGAGCAGTACTTC. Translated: CASSVDWTTTYEQYF.

CDR3 region: CASGSPGTGADTQYF. Here the CDR3 DNA reads TGTGCTAGTGGTTCCCCCGGGACAGGGGCAGATACGCAGTATTTT. This chain links TRBV12-5 with TRBJ2-3, with 10 bases aligning to TRBD1. The CDR3 loop spans 15 amino acids. Unmatched junction bases numbered 5, after V lost 4 bases and J lost 4 bases. Germline lookup yields CDR1 LGHNT and CDR2 FRNRAP. The full variable domain, rest sourced from reference TRBV12-5 and TRBJ2-3, is DARVTQTPRHKVTEMGQEVTMRCQPILGHNTVFWYRQTMMQGLELLAYFRNRAPLDDSGMPKDRFSAEMPDATLATLKIQPSEPRDSAVYFCASGSPGTGADTQYFGPGTRLTVL.

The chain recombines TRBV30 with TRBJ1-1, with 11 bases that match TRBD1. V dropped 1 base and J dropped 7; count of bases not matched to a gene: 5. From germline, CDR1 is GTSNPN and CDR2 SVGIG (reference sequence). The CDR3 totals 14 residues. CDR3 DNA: TGTGCCTGGAGTGAAGGGACAGGGGGGAATGAAGCTTTCTTT. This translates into CAWSEGTGGNEAFF.

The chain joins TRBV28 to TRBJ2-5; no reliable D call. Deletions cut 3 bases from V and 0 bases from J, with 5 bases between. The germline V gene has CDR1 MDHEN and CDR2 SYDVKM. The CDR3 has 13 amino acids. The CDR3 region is CASSLANQETQYF. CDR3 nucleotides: TGTGCCAGCAGTTTGGCGAACCAAGAGACCCAGTACTTC.

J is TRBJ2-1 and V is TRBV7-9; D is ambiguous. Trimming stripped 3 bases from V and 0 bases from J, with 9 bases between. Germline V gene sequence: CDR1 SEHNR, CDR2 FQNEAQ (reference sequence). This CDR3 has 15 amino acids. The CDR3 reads CASSFVAGSYNEQFF. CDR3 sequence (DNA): TGTGCCAGCAGCTTTGTGGCAGGCTCCTACAATGAGCAGTTCTTC.

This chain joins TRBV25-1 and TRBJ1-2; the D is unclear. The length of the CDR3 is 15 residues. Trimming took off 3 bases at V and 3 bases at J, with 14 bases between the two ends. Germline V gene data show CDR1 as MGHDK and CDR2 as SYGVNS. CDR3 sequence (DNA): TGTGCCAGCAGTGACTTTTGGGATGAGGACTATGGCTACACCTTC. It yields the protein CASSDFWDEDYGYTF.

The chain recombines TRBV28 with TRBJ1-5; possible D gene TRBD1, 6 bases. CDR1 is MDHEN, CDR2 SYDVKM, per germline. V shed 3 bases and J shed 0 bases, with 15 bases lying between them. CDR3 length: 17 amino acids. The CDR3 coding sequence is TGTGCCAGCAGTTTGGACCGGGGGGCATATAGCAATCAGCCCCAGCATTTT. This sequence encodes CASSLDRGAYSNQPQHF.

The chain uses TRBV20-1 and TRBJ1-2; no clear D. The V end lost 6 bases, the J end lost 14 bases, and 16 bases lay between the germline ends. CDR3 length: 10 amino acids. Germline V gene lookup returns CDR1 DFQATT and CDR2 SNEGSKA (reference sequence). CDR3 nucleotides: TGCAGTGCCGCAGATTCGGCGAGGACCTTC. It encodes CSAADSARTF.